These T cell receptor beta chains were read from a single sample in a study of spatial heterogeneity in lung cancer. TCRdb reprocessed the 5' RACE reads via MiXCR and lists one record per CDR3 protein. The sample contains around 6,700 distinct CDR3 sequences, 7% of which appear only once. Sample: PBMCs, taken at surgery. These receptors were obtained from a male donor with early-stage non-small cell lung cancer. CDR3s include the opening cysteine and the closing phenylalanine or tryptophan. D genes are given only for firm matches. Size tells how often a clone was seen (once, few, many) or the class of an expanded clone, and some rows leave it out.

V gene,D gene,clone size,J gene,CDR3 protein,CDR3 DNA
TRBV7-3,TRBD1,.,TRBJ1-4,CANDDRASQEKLFF,TGTGCCAACGACGACAGGGCCTCCCAGGAAAAACTGTTTTTT
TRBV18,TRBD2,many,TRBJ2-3,CASSPPSGRATRTDTQYF,TGTGCCAGCTCACCGCCCAGCGGGAGGGCCACCCGCACAGATACGCAGTATTTT
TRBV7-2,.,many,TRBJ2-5,CASSPLAETQYF,TGTGCCAGCAGCCCCCTCGCCGAGACCCAGTACTTC
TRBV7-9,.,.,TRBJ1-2,CASSSIRPRGDGYTF,TGTGCCAGCAGCTCTATACGACCACGGGGAGATGGCTACACCTTC
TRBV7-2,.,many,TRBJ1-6,CASSPRTSGNSPLHF,TGTGCCAGCAGCCCCCGCACCTCCGGGAACTCACCCCTCCACTTT
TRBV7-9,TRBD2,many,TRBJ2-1,CASRHRLAAFGGEGEQFF,TGTGCCAGCAGACACCGACTAGCGGCCTTTGGAGGGGAAGGTGAGCAGTTCTTC
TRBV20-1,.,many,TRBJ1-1,CSPSEPANTEAFF,TGCAGTCCATCAGAACCAGCGAACACTGAAGCTTTCTTT
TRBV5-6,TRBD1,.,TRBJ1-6,CASALITGQANSPLHF,TGTGCCAGCGCCCTGATAACCGGACAGGCGAATTCACCCCTCCACTTT
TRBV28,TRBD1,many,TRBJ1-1,CASSRDRVTNTEAFF,TGTGCCAGCAGTAGGGACAGGGTCACGAACACTGAAGCTTTCTTT
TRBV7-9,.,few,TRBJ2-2,CASSPGHKGGTDTGELFF,TGTGCCAGCAGCCCCGGACACAAGGGGGGTACGGACACCGGGGAGCTGTTTTTT
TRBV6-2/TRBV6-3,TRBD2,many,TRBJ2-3,CASSYGASGAVRRTDTQYF,TGTGCCAGCAGTTACGGGGCTAGCGGGGCCGTGCGCCGCACAGATACGCAGTATTTT
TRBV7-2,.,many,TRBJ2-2,CASSLTVPTGELFF,TGTGCCAGCAGCTTAACCGTTCCCACCGGGGAGCTGTTTTTT
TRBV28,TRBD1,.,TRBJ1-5,CATGGTGTIDNQPQHF,TGTGCCACCGGCGGGACAGGGACTATCGACAATCAGCCCCAGCATTTT
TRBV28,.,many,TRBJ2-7,CASTDPRASGSYEQYF,TGTGCCAGCACTGACCCGAGGGCCTCGGGCTCCTACGAGCAGTACTTC
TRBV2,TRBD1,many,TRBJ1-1,CARRVGQGNTEAFF,TGTGCCAGGAGGGTAGGACAGGGAAACACTGAAGCTTTCTTT
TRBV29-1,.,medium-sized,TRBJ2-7,CSVGALEGSEQYF,TGCAGCGTGGGGGCGCTGGAGGGGAGCGAGCAGTACTTC
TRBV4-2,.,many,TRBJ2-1,CASSDPRQTAGEQFF,TGTGCCAGCAGCGACCCCCGACAAACGGCGGGTGAGCAGTTCTTC
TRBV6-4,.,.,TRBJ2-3,CASSDSADSTDTQYF,TGTGCCAGCAGTGACTCGGCAGACAGCACAGATACGCAGTATTTT
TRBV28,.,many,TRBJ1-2,CASSASGAGYTF,TGTGCCAGCAGTGCCTCGGGGGCCGGCTACACCTTC
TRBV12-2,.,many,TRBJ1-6,CASRSETGRSPYNSPLHF,TGTGCAAGTCGCTCCGAGACGGGCCGCTCCCCCTATAATTCACCCCTCCACTTT
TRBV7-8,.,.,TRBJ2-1,CASSLGGGNEQFF,TGTGCCAGCAGCTTAGGCGGTGGGAATGAGCAGTTCTTC
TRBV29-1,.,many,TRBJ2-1,CSVGSNEQFF,TGCAGCGTTGGCTCCAATGAGCAGTTCTTC
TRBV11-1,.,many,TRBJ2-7,CASSLEGYEQYF,TGTGCCAGCAGCTTAGAGGGCTACGAGCAGTACTTC
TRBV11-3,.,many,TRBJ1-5,CASSLPESQQPQHF,TGTGCCAGCAGCTTACCAGAGTCTCAGCAGCCCCAGCATTTT
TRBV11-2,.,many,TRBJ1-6,CASSLDYSARFSPLHF,TGTGCCAGCAGCTTGGATTATTCAGCTCGATTTTCACCCCTCCACTTT
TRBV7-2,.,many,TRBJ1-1,CASSLAKGYTEAFF,TGTGCCAGCAGCTTAGCAAAAGGATACACTGAAGCTTTCTTT
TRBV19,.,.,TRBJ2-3,CASRRQLEGTDTQYF,TGTGCCAGTAGGCGACAGCTCGAGGGCACAGATACGCAGTATTTT
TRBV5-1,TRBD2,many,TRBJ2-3,CASSSPLAGGTDTQYF,TGCGCCAGCAGCTCACCTCTAGCGGGGGGTACAGATACGCAGTATTTT
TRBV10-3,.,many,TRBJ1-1,CAISEPHTNTEAFF,TGTGCCATCAGTGAGCCCCACACGAACACTGAAGCTTTCTTT
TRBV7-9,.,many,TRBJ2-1,CASSSKQDHWFEGSPRDEQFF,TGTGCCAGCAGCTCTAAGCAAGACCATTGGTTTGAGGGGAGCCCGCGCGATGAGCAGTTCTTC
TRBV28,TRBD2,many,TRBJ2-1,CASMGAGVRNEQFF,TGTGCCAGCATGGGAGCGGGAGTAAGGAATGAGCAGTTCTTC
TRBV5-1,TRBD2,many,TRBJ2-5,CASSSGLAAGSETQYF,TGCGCCAGCAGCTCCGGACTAGCGGCGGGAAGTGAGACCCAGTACTTC